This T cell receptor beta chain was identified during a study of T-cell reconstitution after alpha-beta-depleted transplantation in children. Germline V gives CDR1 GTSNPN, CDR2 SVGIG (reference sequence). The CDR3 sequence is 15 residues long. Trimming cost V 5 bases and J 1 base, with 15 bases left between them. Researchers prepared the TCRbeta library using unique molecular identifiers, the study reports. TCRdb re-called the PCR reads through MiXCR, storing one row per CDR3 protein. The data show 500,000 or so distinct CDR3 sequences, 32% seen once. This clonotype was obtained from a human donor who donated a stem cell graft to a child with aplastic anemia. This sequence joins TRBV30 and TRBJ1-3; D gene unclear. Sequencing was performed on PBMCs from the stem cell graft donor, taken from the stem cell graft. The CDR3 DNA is TGTGCCTGGCGTCCCGCGGGAGCGTCTGGAAACACCATATATTTT. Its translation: CAWRPAGASGNTIYF.